This record concerns one T cell receptor (beta chain) sequence. Seattle enrolled patients during active infection and tracked them longitudinally. CDR3 size: 18 residues. The V gene's germline CDR1 is SEHNR and CDR2 FQNEAQ (reference sequence). V gave up 5 bases and J gave up 2 bases; unmatched junction bases: 12. This entry belongs to a study of blood T cell repertoires in COVID-19. The wider study: T cells, B-cell-depleted T cells, or PBMCs provided the cDNA or gDNA that served as material.

Profiling relied on immunoSEQ multiplex PCR, and the TCRdb table lists in-frame clones only, not all of them. The sample includes some 320,000 clones, nearly 90% of them seen just once. The sample was peripheral blood. The chain couples TRBV7-9 to TRBJ2-3; 11 positions agree with TRBD2. This TCR was sampled from a woman in her 30s with COVID-19, enrolled during active disease. Here the CDR3 reads CASSPTSGGPSYTDTQYF. The CDR3 DNA reads as TGTGCCAGCAGCCCTACTAGCGGGGGCCCGTCCTACACAGATACGCAGTATTTT.